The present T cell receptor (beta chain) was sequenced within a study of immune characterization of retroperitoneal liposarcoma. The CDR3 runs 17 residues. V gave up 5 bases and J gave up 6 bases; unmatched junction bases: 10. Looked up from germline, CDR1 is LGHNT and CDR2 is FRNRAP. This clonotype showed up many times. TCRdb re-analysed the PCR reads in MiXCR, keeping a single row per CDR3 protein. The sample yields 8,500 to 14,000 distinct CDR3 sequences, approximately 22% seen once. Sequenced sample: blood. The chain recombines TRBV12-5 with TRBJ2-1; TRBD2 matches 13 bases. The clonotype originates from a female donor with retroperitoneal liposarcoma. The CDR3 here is CASGPTGTSGIINEQFF. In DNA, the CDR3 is TGTGCTAGTGGTCCAACCGGGACTAGCGGGATCATCAATGAGCAGTTCTTC.